This TCR beta chain was retrieved from a study of T cell responses to AZD1222 COVID-19 vaccine. Sequencing used immunoSEQ multiplex PCR; TCRdb keeps in-frame clones, though not all of them. Found here are 110,000 or so clones, 88% of them singletons; the top ten hold just over 3.5%. The CDR3 loop spans 14 amino acids. The germline V gene encodes CDR1 DFQATT and CDR2 SNEGSKA (reference sequence). V shed 3 bases and J shed 5 bases, with 16 bases lying between them. The starting material was peripheral blood, obtained 28 days after the second AZD1222 dose. V gene TRBV20-1 combines with J gene TRBJ1-1, with D maybe TRBD1 (6 bases). The sequence derives from an adult who received the AZD1222 COVID-19 vaccine. The CDR3 region has the DNA TGCAGTGCTAGTTCCCCCAGGGGCCGGACTGAAGCTTTCTTT. This sequence encodes CSASSPRGRTEAFF.